Shown below are 19 T cell receptor beta chains from a single sample sequenced in a study of T cell responses to AZD1222 COVID-19 vaccine. Produced via immunoSEQ multiplex PCR; TCRdb's table is partial and in-frame only. The profile shows roughly 130,000 clones, about 89% of them singletons. Specimen: peripheral blood, collected 28 days after the second dose of the MenACWY control vaccine. Receptors were obtained from an adult who received the MenACWY meningococcal vaccine as a control.

The chain joins TRBV28 to TRBJ2-1; tentative D call: TRBD2 (5 bases). Looked up from germline, CDR1 is MDHEN and CDR2 is SYDVKM. There are 15 residues in the CDR3. V gave up 3 bases and J gave up 9 bases, with 18 bases separating them. The DNA for the CDR3 is TGTGCCAGCAGTTTGCGTCGGACTTGGCGGGCTGAGCAGTTCTTC. Protein product: CASSLRRTWRAEQFF.

The genes are TRBV5-4 and TRBJ2-7; D perhaps matches TRBD1 (6 bases). With 4 bases removed from V and 3 bases from J, the gap between germline ends came to 11 bases. The CDR3 consists of 13 residues. Per the germline V gene, CDR1 is SGHNT and CDR2 is YYREEE (reference sequence). The CDR3 loop is CASSREGGYEQYF. CDR3 nucleotides: TGTGCCAGCAGCAGGGAAGGGGGCTACGAGCAGTACTTC.

The chain carries TRBV28 and TRBJ1-2; D unresolved. There are 12 residues in the CDR3. The V end lost 6 bases, the J end lost 4 bases, and 9 bases lay between the germline ends. Per the germline V gene, CDR1 is MDHEN and CDR2 is SYDVKM. CDR3 coding DNA: TGTGCCAGCAGGTCCGACCTCTATGGCTACACCTTC. It specifies CASRSDLYGYTF.

This clone was seen a few times. This chain uses TRBV19 with TRBJ1-4; 7 bases are shared with TRBD1. Germline lookup yields CDR1 LNHDA and CDR2 SQIVND (reference sequence). With 8 bases clipped from V and 8 bases from J, the junction kept 14 bases outside the gene matches. The CDR3 loop spans 15 amino acids. CDR3 coding DNA: TGTGCCAGTGGCCGGGTGGAGGGGGCGATGGAAAAACTGTTTTTT. Translating gives CASGRVEGAMEKLFF.

The rearrangement uses TRBV4-3 and TRBJ2-5, with D maybe TRBD1 (5 bases). Germline assignment: CDR1 LGHNA and CDR2 YSLEER. This CDR3 contains 14 residues. Trimming shortened V by 0 bases and J by 6 bases, and 11 bases separated the two germline ends. CDR3 DNA sequence: TGCGCCAGCAGCCAAGATTTAGGGGCCCAGACCCAGTACTTC. It encodes CASSQDLGAQTQYF.

The chain couples TRBV18 to TRBJ2-7; a weak D match, TRBD1 (6 bases). The CDR3 has 15 amino acids. Trimming shortened V by 2 bases and J by 4 bases, and 15 bases separated the two germline ends. Germline loops: CDR1 KGHSH, CDR2 LQKENI. This CDR3 reads CASSPGQGSPYEQYF. The CDR3 coding sequence is TGTGCCAGCTCACCAGGGCAGGGGTCACCGTACGAGCAGTACTTC.

The gene calls are TRBV29-1 and TRBJ1-5; no reliable D call. CDR3 size: 15 residues. V shed 2 bases and J shed 4 bases, with 15 bases lying between them. Germline CDR1 and CDR2: SQVTM and ANQGSEA. The CDR3, as DNA: TGCAGCGTTGAAATAGGGAAGAGACCGAATCAGCCCCAGCATTTT. Protein product: CSVEIGKRPNQPQHF.

V gene TRBV30 combines with J gene TRBJ2-1; 12 bases fit TRBD2. V lost 7 bases, J lost 4 bases, and 5 bases stayed unmatched. This CDR3 region has 14 residues. Germline CDR1 and CDR2: GTSNPN and SVGIG (reference sequence). As DNA, the CDR3 is TGTGCCTCCCGGACTAGCGGGGTATACAATGAGCAGTTCTTC. Translated, it gives CASRTSGVYNEQFF.

The count of this clone is one. This chain links TRBV19 with TRBJ2-3; D is unresolved. The CDR3 has 14 residues. Deletions cut 6 bases from V and 0 bases from J, with 10 bases between. Germline CDR1 reads LNHDA; CDR2 reads SQIVND (reference sequence). This CDR3 is CASRGRQSTDTQYF. The CDR3 coding sequence is TGTGCCAGTAGGGGCCGTCAGAGCACAGATACGCAGTATTTT.

This chain joins TRBV19 and TRBJ2-1, with D unclear. Between the trimmed V and J ends, which lost 5 bases and 1 base, there was a span of 12 bases. This CDR3 has 15 amino acids. CDR1 is LNHDA and CDR2 is SQIVND in the germline V gene (reference sequence). The CDR3 region has the DNA TGTGCCAGTAGTCCCGGGCTGGGGTCCTACAATGAGCAGTTCTTC. Its protein product is CASSPGLGSYNEQFF.

This clone appeared a single time. The V gene is TRBV27, the J gene TRBJ2-7, with a possible D match to TRBD1 (6 bases). V lost 6 bases to trimming and J lost 3 bases, with 12 bases between them. Germline-derived CDR1 and CDR2 are MNHEY and SMNVEV (reference sequence). The CDR3 contains 13 residues. The CDR3 region is CASRDAQGYEQYF. The CDR3 nucleotides are TGTGCCAGCAGGGATGCACAGGGCTACGAGCAGTACTTC.

The chain couples TRBV7-2 to TRBJ1-1; TRBD1 matches 10 bases. The V gene end was trimmed by 3 bases and the J gene end by 8 bases; junction bases not matched to a gene: 3. The CDR3 contains 13 residues. Germline CDR1 and CDR2: SGHTA and FQGNSA. CDR3 in amino acids: CASSFPGQGEAFF. Here the CDR3 DNA reads TGTGCCAGCAGCTTTCCGGGACAGGGGGAAGCTTTCTTT.

The gene calls are TRBV9 and TRBJ2-1, with 7 bases aligning to TRBD1. The germline gives CDR1 SGDLS, CDR2 YYNGEE. With V trimmed by 0 bases and J by 3 bases, 6 bases remained unmatched. The CDR3 sequence is 16 residues long. The CDR3 region has the DNA TGTGCCAGCAGCGTAGGAGGTGGGACAGACTACAATGAGCAGTTCTTC. It is translated as CASSVGGGTDYNEQFF.

This chain links TRBV28 with TRBJ2-3; tentative D call: TRBD2 (6 bases). This CDR3 spans 16 amino acids. Between the trimmed V and J ends, which lost 4 bases and 4 bases, there was a span of 18 bases. Per germline, CDR1 MDHEN and CDR2 SYDVKM. CDR3: CASSSGTYGTADTQYF. The CDR3 region has the DNA TGTGCCAGCAGTTCCGGAACCTACGGGACTGCAGATACGCAGTATTTT.

The V gene is TRBV19, the J gene TRBJ1-5; D unclear. The germline CDR1 and CDR2 sequences are LNHDA and SQIVND (reference sequence). V gave up 3 bases and J gave up 0 bases, with 9 bases separating them. The CDR3 contains 15 residues. CDR3 region: CASSIFSDSNQPQHF. Here the CDR3 DNA reads TGTGCCAGTAGTATCTTCTCAGATAGCAATCAGCCCCAGCATTTT.

The V gene is TRBV5-1, the J gene TRBJ1-2, with D tentatively TRBD1 (6 bases). Trimming removed 0 bases at V and 4 bases at J, with 10 bases between. The CDR3 loop spans 14 amino acids. The germline CDR1 and CDR2 sequences are SGHRS and YFSETQ. CDR3 protein: CASSLDREAYGYTF. The CDR3 DNA follows: TGCGCCAGCAGCTTGGACAGGGAGGCCTATGGCTACACCTTC.

This chain uses TRBV6-5 with TRBJ1-5; the match to TRBD1 covers 10 bases. This CDR3 region has 14 residues. Trimming cost V 6 bases and J 5 bases; bases outside gene matches: 4. Germline V CDR1 and CDR2: MNHEY, SVGAGI. This CDR3 reads CASRSTGGDQPQHF. CDR3 DNA sequence: TGTGCCAGCAGGTCGACAGGGGGCGATCAGCCCCAGCATTTT.

CDR3 sequence reads: CARLWGLSGNSGNTIYF. In nucleotides, the CDR3 is TGCGCCAGACTGTGGGGACTGAGCGGAAACTCTGGAAACACCATATATTTT. The chain recombines TRBV10-2 with TRBJ1-3, with D tentatively TRBD1 (5 bases). CDR3 length: 17 residues. The germline V and J ends were trimmed by 9 bases and 0 bases, with 21 bases remaining between them. The germline V gene has CDR1 WSHSY and CDR2 SAAADI.

V is TRBV6-4 and J is TRBJ1-5; D perhaps matches TRBD1 (5 bases). Trimming stripped 7 bases from V and 0 bases from J, with 25 bases between. Germline V lookup: CDR1 MRHNA, CDR2 SNTAGT. The CDR3 has 19 amino acids. DNA of the CDR3: TGTGCCAGCATCCAAACCCTACAGGATAAACTCAATAGCAATCAGCCCCAGCATTTT. Its protein is CASIQTLQDKLNSNQPQHF.